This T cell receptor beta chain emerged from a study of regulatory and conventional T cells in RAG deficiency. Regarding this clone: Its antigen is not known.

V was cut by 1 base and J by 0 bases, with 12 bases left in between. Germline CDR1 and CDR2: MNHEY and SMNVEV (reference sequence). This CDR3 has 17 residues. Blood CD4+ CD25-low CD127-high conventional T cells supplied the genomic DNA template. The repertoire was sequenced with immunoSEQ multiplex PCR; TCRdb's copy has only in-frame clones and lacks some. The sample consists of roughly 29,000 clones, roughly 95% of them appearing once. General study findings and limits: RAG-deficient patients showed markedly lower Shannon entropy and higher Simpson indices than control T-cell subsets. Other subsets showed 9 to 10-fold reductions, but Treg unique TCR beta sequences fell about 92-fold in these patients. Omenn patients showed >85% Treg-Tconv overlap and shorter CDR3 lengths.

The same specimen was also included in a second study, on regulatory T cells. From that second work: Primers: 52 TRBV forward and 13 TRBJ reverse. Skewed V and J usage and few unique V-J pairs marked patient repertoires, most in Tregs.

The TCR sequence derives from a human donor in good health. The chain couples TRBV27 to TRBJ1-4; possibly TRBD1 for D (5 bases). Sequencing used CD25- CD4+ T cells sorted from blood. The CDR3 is CASSLFRGQATNEKLFF. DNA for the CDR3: TGTGCCAGCAGTTTATTTAGGGGCCAGGCAACTAATGAAAAACTGTTTTTT.